This entry is about one TCR beta chain. As yet, its antigen is unknown. This sample stems from a study of EBV T-cell therapy then PD-1 blockade in nasopharyngeal carcinoma. As to treatment: AdE1-LMPpoly-expanded autologous EBV-specific T-cell therapy followed by anti-PD-1 nivolumab. Data came from immunoSEQ multiplex PCR; TCRdb stores just in-frame clones and leaves some out. In the table there are 15,000 to 20,000 clones, roughly 83% of which are singletons. With 4 bases removed from V and 0 bases from J, the gap between germline ends came to 10 bases. The CDR3 contains 15 residues. Germline lookup yields CDR1 MNHEY and CDR2 SVGEGT.

The material was CD8+ T cells from blood, obtained around day 34 from a patient whose treatment included autologous EBV-specific T cells and nivolumab. This chain links TRBV6-2 or TRBV6-3 with TRBJ2-1, with D maybe TRBD2 (5 bases). The receptor comes from a man aged 35 to 55 with nasopharyngeal carcinoma. DNA of the CDR3: TGTGCCAGCAGTTCCGCGACTACCTCCTACAATGAGCAGTTCTTC. This translates into CASSSATTSYNEQFF.